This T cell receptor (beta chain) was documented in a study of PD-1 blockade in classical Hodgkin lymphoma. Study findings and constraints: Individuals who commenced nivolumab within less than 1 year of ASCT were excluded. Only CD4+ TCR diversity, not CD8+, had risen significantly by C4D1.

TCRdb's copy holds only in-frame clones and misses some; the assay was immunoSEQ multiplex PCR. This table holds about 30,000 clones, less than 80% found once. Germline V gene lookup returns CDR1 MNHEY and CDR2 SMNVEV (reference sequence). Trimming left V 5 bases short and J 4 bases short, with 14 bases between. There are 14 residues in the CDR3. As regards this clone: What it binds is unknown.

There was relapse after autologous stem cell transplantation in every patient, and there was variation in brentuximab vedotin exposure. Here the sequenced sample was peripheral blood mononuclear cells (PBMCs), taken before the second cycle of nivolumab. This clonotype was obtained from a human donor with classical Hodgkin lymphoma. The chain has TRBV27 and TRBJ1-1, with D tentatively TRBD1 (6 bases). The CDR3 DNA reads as TGTGCCAGCAGTGCGTACAGGGTGGGCACTGAAGCTTTCTTT. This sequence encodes CASSAYRVGTEAFF.